These 4 T cell receptor beta chains came from one sample sequenced in a study of blood T cell repertoires in COVID-19. Method: immunoSEQ multiplex PCR; TCRdb's copy keeps in-frame clones and lacks some. The profile shows tens of thousands of clones, approximately 74% of them singletons. Sequenced material: peripheral blood. The receptors stem from a human donor with acute or convalescent COVID-19. The donor label of this sample is uncertain.

V gene TRBV6-5 combines with J gene TRBJ1-2; D possibly corresponds to TRBD1 (6 bases). Germline V gives CDR1 MNHEY, CDR2 SVGAGI. The germline V and J ends were trimmed by 2 bases and 1 base, with 14 bases remaining between them. The CDR3 has 16 amino acids. CDR3: CASSYGLRGGNYGYTF. The CDR3, as DNA: TGTGCCAGCAGTTACGGCCTGAGGGGGGGTAACTATGGCTACACCTTC.

The chain couples TRBV6-5 to TRBJ1-5; 8 bases match TRBD1. Germline CDR1 is MNHEY and CDR2 is SVGAGI. The CDR3 runs 14 residues. V dropped 6 bases and J dropped 6; count of bases not matched to a gene: 7. For the CDR3, the DNA is TGTGCCAGCAGAGGACAGGGATTGAGTCAGCCCCAGCATTTT. Protein product: CASRGQGLSQPQHF.

The chain has TRBV28 and TRBJ2-1, with no clear D. Germline CDR1 MDHEN, CDR2 SYDVKM. CDR3 length equals 11 residues. Deletions cut 5 bases from V and 9 bases from J, with 8 bases between. CDR3 amino acids: CASSTWSEQFF. As DNA, the CDR3 is TGTGCCAGCAGTACCTGGAGTGAGCAGTTCTTC.

In this sample, this clone turned up a few times. The chain recombines TRBV7-2 with TRBJ2-7; 10 bases fit TRBD1. The CDR3 is made up of 16 amino acids. The germline V gene has CDR1 SGHTA and CDR2 FQGNSA. V trimming: 3 bases; J trimming: 4 bases; junction bases outside the gene matches: 9. CDR3 nucleotide sequence: TGTGCCAGCAGCTTGACAGGGGGCAAACCCGGTTACGAGCAGTACTTC. As protein: CASSLTGGKPGYEQYF.